This T cell receptor (beta chain) is from a study of PD-L1 blockade in urothelial cancer. Whole-study context: Blood was analyzed 3 weeks (second dose) and 6 weeks after treatment start. Across blood samples, T cells had a median count of around 140,000.

V was pared by 0 bases and J by 2 bases, with 1 base of the junction left unmatched. The CDR3 runs to 15 residues. In germline, CDR1 is SGHNT, CDR2 YYREEE (reference sequence). This clone has a single count. Each PCR received spiked synthetic TCR analog templates. Clones were sequenced by immunoSEQ multiplex PCR, and TCRdb holds only the in-frame ones, with some missing. The table records around 120,000 clones, about 89% of them present only once. Stated time point: peripheral blood 6 weeks after treatment start. This rearrangement joins TRBV5-4 to TRBJ1-2; 10 bases line up with TRBD1. The clonotype originates from a man in his 60s with urothelial cancer. The source material was PBMCs, sampled around atezolizumab (anti-PD-L1) treatment. The CDR3 DNA reads as TGTGCCAGCAGCTTGGGGGGACAGGGGAACTATGGCTACACCTTC. This sequence encodes CASSLGGQGNYGYTF.